Sequencing of this T cell receptor beta chain was carried out in a study of shared clonotypes between healthy human individuals. Germline assignment: CDR1 MDHEN and CDR2 SYDVKM. Trimming removed 3 bases at V and 5 bases at J, with 12 bases between. The CDR3 spans 14 residues. An assay was performed, and its level was deep. Data came from immunoSEQ multiplex PCR; TCRdb stores just in-frame clones and leaves some out. The repertoire includes about 2.4 million clones, roughly 93% of them detected once, and approximately 0.37% sits in the top ten. Material for sequencing was naive CD4+ T cells from PBMCs. Subset denoted: CD45RA+ positively selected. This chain links TRBV28 with TRBJ2-3; the D gene is possibly TRBD1 (5 bases). The sequence was collected from a man younger than 30 in good health. Some clones in this sample may be carry-over from other donors' samples. Written as DNA, the CDR3 is TGTGCCAGCAGTTTCATGACAGCCCAAGATACGCAGTATTTT. Encoded protein: CASSFMTAQDTQYF.